These 3 T cell receptor beta chains came from one sample sequenced in a study of STAT3 mutations in large granular lymphocyte leukemia. Libraries were prepared by immunoSEQ multiplex PCR; TCRdb keeps only in-frame clonotypes and omits some of them. The data show over 10,000 clones, with about 84% seen just once and around 52% held by the top ten. No antigen has been identified for these receptors. Study results and caveats: Every T-LGLL patient had at least one immunodominant TCRbeta clonotype.

Sequencing was carried out using peripheral blood mononuclear cells. These receptors all come from a man aged 55 to 69 with T-cell large granular lymphocyte leukemia. Some clones in this sample may be carry-over from other donors' samples.

The V and J genes are TRBV7-3 and TRBJ2-3, with a possible D match to TRBD1 (5 bases). The CDR3 runs 14 residues. V lost 6 bases to trimming and J lost 3 bases, with 13 bases between them. Germline lookup yields CDR1 SGHTA and CDR2 FQGTGA. In DNA form, the CDR3 reads TGTGCCAGCAGTCCAGGGCAGACTACAGATACGCAGTATTTT. Protein: CASSPGQTTDTQYF.

This chain connects TRBV6-5 to TRBJ1-2; tentatively, D is TRBD1 (6 bases). Trimming removed 7 bases from V and 4 bases from J, with 10 bases in between. CDR1 MNHEY and CDR2 SVGAGI come from the germline V gene. This CDR3 is built from 12 residues. This CDR3 reads CASTMTGYGYTF. The CDR3 region has the DNA TGTGCCAGCACTATGACAGGCTATGGCTACACCTTC.

The rearrangement uses TRBV7-2 and TRBJ2-1; D is possibly TRBD2 (6 bases). Germline V CDR1 and CDR2: SGHTA, FQGNSA. The CDR3 has 13 residues. V dropped 2 bases and J dropped 12 bases, with 14 bases sitting between them. CDR3 region: CASSLNPGGGQFF. For the CDR3, the DNA is TGTGCCAGCAGCTTAAATCCCGGGGGAGGGCAGTTCTTC.